These 20 T cell receptor beta chains originate from one sample sequenced in a study of cytomegalovirus exposure and HLA in healthy donors. PCR involved 60 Vbeta and 13 Jbeta primers. Sequencing used immunoSEQ multiplex PCR; TCRdb keeps in-frame clones, though not all of them. Of approximately 220,000 clones listed, 76% are singletons. The sequenced sample consisted of PBMCs. These receptors all come from a man between 18 and 35 years old in good health and CMV-seronegative.

The chain is built from TRBV2 and TRBJ1-1; D is unclear. The V gene lost 5 bases and the J gene lost 0 bases, with 7 bases spanning the gap. This CDR3 is built from 13 residues. Germline CDR1 is SNHLY and CDR2 is FYNNEI. This chain's CDR3 is CASSRVVNTEAFF. The CDR3 bases are TGTGCCAGCAGTAGAGTAGTGAACACTGAAGCTTTCTTT.

V is TRBV25-1 and J is TRBJ2-5, with D perhaps TRBD1 (5 bases). V was cut by 2 bases and J by 1 base, with 11 bases left in between. This CDR3 is 15 amino acids long. The germline CDR1 and CDR2 sequences are MGHDK and SYGVNS. The CDR3 region is CASSEGPGAQETQYF. CDR3 nucleotide sequence: TGTGCCAGCAGTGAAGGCCCTGGGGCCCAAGAGACCCAGTACTTC.

Turning to this clone: The missing conserved phenylalanine or tryptophan at the end of this CDR3 makes a read error likely. The DNA is left out, because the CDR3 cannot be placed on it with certainty; the CDR3 is given as TCRdb lists it. This rearrangement joins TRBV5-6 to TRBJ1-1. The CDR3 spans 12 amino acids, including both terminal residues. Germline V lookup: CDR1 SGHDT, CDR2 YYEEEE. This CDR3 reads CASSLVGGEGFL.

The rearrangement joins TRBV5-4 to TRBJ2-6, with TRBD1 identical over 12 bases. Unmatched junction bases numbered 7, after V lost 5 bases and J lost 4 bases. The CDR3 length is 17 residues. Germline CDR1 SGHNT, CDR2 YYREEE (reference sequence). CDR3 coding DNA: TGTGCCAGCAGTTCGGGACAGGGGGCACTAGGGGCCAACGTCCTGACTTTC. Translating gives CASSSGQGALGANVLTF.

The chain carries TRBV5-6 and TRBJ1-1; D may be TRBD1 (5 bases). This CDR3 region has 14 residues. Germline assignment: CDR1 SGHDT and CDR2 YYEEEE. V was cut by 4 bases and J by 1 base, with 11 bases left in between. The CDR3 reads CASSLETGNTEAFF. CDR3 sequence (DNA): TGTGCCAGCAGCCTTGAAACAGGGAACACTGAAGCTTTCTTT.

This clone was recorded a few times. This chain uses TRBV28 with TRBJ1-2, with D possibly TRBD1 on 5 matching bases. From germline, CDR1 is MDHEN and CDR2 SYDVKM. The CDR3 is 13 amino acids. Trimming shortened V by 5 bases and J by 9 bases, and 16 bases separated the two germline ends. The CDR3 nucleotides read TGTGCCAGCAGTACCACTGGGGCCGCCCGCTACACCTTC. Translation gives CASSTTGAARYTF.

In the case of this clone: This CDR3 is also generated by other DNA sequences in the sample. This rearrangement joins TRBV27 to TRBJ2-1; 10 nucleotides line up with TRBD2. There are 15 residues in the CDR3. Germline CDR1 is MNHEY and CDR2 is SMNVEV (reference sequence). The V segment lost 5 bases and the J segment 6 bases; nucleotides outside the gene matches: 7. CDR3: CASSLLAGVGNEQFF. The DNA of the CDR3 is TGTGCCAGCAGTCTCCTAGCGGGAGTGGGCAATGAGCAGTTCTTC.

This sequence joins TRBV11-2 and TRBJ2-5; D might be TRBD1 (6 bases). Trimming shortened V by 6 bases and J by 1 base, and 6 bases separated the two germline ends. The CDR3 runs 12 residues. Germline V lookup: CDR1 SGHAT, CDR2 FQNNGV. The chain's CDR3 is CASRDSQETQYF. CDR3 DNA sequence: TGTGCCAGCAGGGACAGCCAAGAGACCCAGTACTTC.

The CDR3 sequence is CASSFPAGSANYGYTF. CDR3 DNA sequence: TGTGCCAGCAGTTTCCCAGCGGGGTCCGCTAACTATGGCTACACCTTC. The gene calls are TRBV28 and TRBJ1-2; D uncertain. This CDR3 comprises 16 residues. Germline V gives CDR1 MDHEN, CDR2 SYDVKM. The V end was cut by 3 bases, the J end by 0 bases, with 14 bases between.

The rearrangement links TRBV7-9 to TRBJ2-7; the D gene is possibly TRBD1 (6 bases). V was cut by 5 bases and J by 4 bases, with 15 bases left in between. Germline loops: CDR1 SEHNR, CDR2 FQNEAQ (reference sequence). The CDR3 has 14 amino acids. This CDR3 is CASSQGTLFYEQYF. Written as DNA, the CDR3 is TGTGCCAGCAGCCAGGGGACACTATTTTACGAGCAGTACTTC.

There are a few counts of this clone. This chain joins TRBV21-1 and TRBJ1-5; the listed D gene, TRBD1, was not tested against the DNA. TRBV21-1 is tagged as a pseudogene. CDR3 length: 16 amino acids. CDR3 nucleotides: TGTGCCAGCACCGAGCTCCGGGACAGAGTCTATCAGCCCCAGCATTTT. The encoded protein is CASTELRDRVYQPQHF.

V usage is TRBV30 and J usage is TRBJ1-5; D may be TRBD1 (5 bases). This CDR3 spans 13 amino acids. Germline-derived CDR1 and CDR2 are GTSNPN and SVGIG (reference sequence). V shed 1 base and J shed 3 bases, with 7 bases lying between them. The CDR3: CAWSGQYNQPQHF. The CDR3 bases are TGTGCCTGGAGTGGACAGTACAATCAGCCCCAGCATTTT. Using reference TRBV30 and TRBJ1-5 for the parts outside the CDR3, the full variable domain is SQTIHQWPATLVQPVGSPLSLECTVEGTSNPNLYWYRQAAGRGLQLLFYSVGIGQISSEVPQNLSASRPQDRQFILSSKKLLLSDSGFYLCAWSGQYNQPQHFGDGTRLSIL.

This clone has a single count. The chain links TRBV19 to TRBJ2-3, with D maybe TRBD2 (6 bases). The CDR3 length is 14 residues. From germline, CDR1 is LNHDA and CDR2 SQIVND (reference sequence). V lost 6 bases and J lost 4, with 14 bases in between. CDR3 sequence reads: CASSLKTSADTQYF. CDR3 DNA sequence: TGTGCCAGTAGCCTCAAGACTAGTGCAGATACGCAGTATTTT. The complete variable domain, with remaining parts taken from reference TRBV19 and TRBJ2-3, reads DGGITQSPKYLFRKEGQNVTLSCEQNLNHDAMYWYRQDPGQGLRLIYYSQIVNDFQKGDIAEGYSVSREKKESFPLTVTSAQKNPTAFYLCASSLKTSADTQYFGPGTRLTVL.

V and J are TRBV12-1 and TRBJ2-6; the tabulated D call, TRBD2, remains unverified against the DNA. TRBV12-1 is a pseudogene locus. The CDR3 consists of 14 residues. The DNA of the CDR3 is TGTGCCAGCAGCTCCTACTCTGGGGCCAACGTCCTGACTTTC. Amino acid sequence: CASSSYSGANVLTF.

The chain couples TRBV5-1 to TRBJ1-4; D gene ambiguous. CDR1 SGHRS and CDR2 YFSETQ come from the germline V gene. This CDR3 region has 16 residues. V lost 3 bases and J 4 bases, leaving 16 bases between the germline ends. This CDR3 reads CASSSAPVQNNEKLFF. The CDR3 DNA sequence: TGCGCCAGCAGCTCTGCCCCGGTACAGAATAATGAAAAACTGTTTTTT.

The chain has TRBV7-9 and TRBJ2-6; 11 positions agree with TRBD1. Germline trimming cut 5 bases from V and 4 bases from J; bases unmatched to any gene: 4. Germline CDR1 reads SEHNR; CDR2 reads FQNEAQ (reference sequence). The length of the CDR3 is 16 residues. The CDR3 sequence is CASSEGQGVGANVLTF. The CDR3, as DNA: TGTGCCAGCAGCGAGGGACAGGGGGTAGGGGCCAACGTCCTGACTTTC.

The CDR3 DNA is TGTGCCAGCAGCTTAGAGGGCCTAGCGACTGCCTACGAGCAGTACTTC. It codes for CASSLEGLATAYEQYF. V usage is TRBV11-2 and J usage is TRBJ2-7, with a tentative D call TRBD2 (6 bases). Germline loops: CDR1 SGHAT, CDR2 FQNNGV. Deletions cut 0 bases from V and 2 bases from J, with 14 bases between. The length of the CDR3 is 16 residues.

This clone was picked up one time. This chain joins TRBV27 and TRBJ1-2; D remains ambiguous. The CDR3 is made up of 13 amino acids. Germline V gives CDR1 MNHEY, CDR2 SMNVEV (reference sequence). V lost 3 bases and J 1 base, leaving 6 bases between the germline ends. CDR3 in amino acids: CASSFAYNYGYTF. The CDR3 DNA follows: TGTGCCAGCAGTTTCGCCTATAACTATGGCTACACCTTC.

The V gene is TRBV6-1, the J gene TRBJ1-2, with 11 positions matching TRBD1. Unmatched junction bases numbered 9, after V lost 5 bases and J lost 13 bases. The CDR3 contains 13 residues. Germline lookup yields CDR1 MNHNS and CDR2 SASEGT. CDR3: CASSKGQGGSGTF. The CDR3 nucleotides read TGTGCCAGCAGTAAGGGACAGGGGGGAAGTGGCACCTTC.

This chain uses TRBV28 with TRBJ2-7; TRBD2 matches at 7 bases. CDR1 and CDR2 from the germline V gene are MDHEN and SYDVKM. V lost 7 bases to trimming and J lost 4 bases; unmatched junction nucleotides: 10. This CDR3 contains 14 residues. CDR3 coding DNA: TGTGCCAGCATCCAGAGGGGCGGGAGTTACGAGCAGTACTTC. Translated, it gives CASIQRGGSYEQYF. Looking up the rest from reference TRBV28 and TRBJ2-7 gives the full variable domain: DVKVTQSSRYLVKRTGEKVFLECVQDMDHENMFWYRQDPGLGLRLIYFSYDVKMKEKGDIPEGYSVSREKKERFSLILESASTNQTSMYLCASIQRGGSYEQYFGPGTRLTVT.